Listed below are T cell receptor beta chains from one sample, sequenced in a study of identical twins. Each CDR3 protein is one row after TCRdb ran MiXCR on the 5' RACE reads. Altogether approximately 670,000 distinct CDR3 sequences are present, around 6.1% being singletons, with the ten largest covering around 2%. The specimen was naive T cells sorted from blood. These receptors were collected from a man aged 18 to 30 in good health. CDR3s include the opening cysteine and the closing phenylalanine or tryptophan. D genes are given only for firm matches. Only some rows state a clone size, as once, few, many or a class for expanded clones.

V gene	J gene	clone size	D gene	CDR3 protein	CDR3 DNA
TRBV11-1	TRBJ2-5	.	TRBD2	CASSTGTSVAPGGETQYF	TGTGCCAGCAGCACCGGGACTAGCGTTGCCCCCGGCGGGGAGACCCAGTACTTC
TRBV19	TRBJ2-1	.	.	CASSMGLDNEQFF	TGTGCCAGTAGTATGGGACTTGACAATGAGCAGTTCTTC
TRBV5-1	TRBJ1-2	.	.	CASSLDSGGYTF	TGCGCCAGCAGCTTAGACTCGGGTGGCTACACCTTC
TRBV4-2	TRBJ2-7	.	.	CASSRLAPQGEQYF	TGTGCCAGCAGCCGGCTCGCTCCCCAGGGGGAGCAGTACTTC
TRBV12-3/TRBV12-4	TRBJ2-5	.	TRBD1	CASTPAGGVQETQYF	TGTGCCAGCACCCCGGCAGGGGGAGTCCAAGAGACCCAGTACTTC
TRBV20-1	TRBJ1-4	many	.	CSARAWDNNEKLFF	TGCAGTGCTAGAGCATGGGACAATAATGAAAAACTGTTTTTT
TRBV4-3	TRBJ1-6	many	.	CASSQDGGRDSPLHF	TGCGCCAGCAGCCAAGACGGGGGCAGGGATTCACCCCTCCACTTT
TRBV12-5	TRBJ1-5	few	TRBD1	CASGHQLTGRAQPQHF	TGTGCTAGTGGCCACCAACTGACAGGGCGGGCGCAGCCCCAGCATTTT
TRBV29-1	TRBJ2-1	many	.	CSVAASSYNEQFF	TGCAGCGTTGCTGCGAGCTCCTACAATGAGCAGTTCTTC
TRBV6-1	TRBJ1-6	many	TRBD1	CASRSEQGIAPLHF	TGTGCCAGCAGGAGCGAACAGGGGATTGCACCCCTCCACTTT
TRBV5-1	TRBJ2-1	many	TRBD2	CASSLVSSGSENEQFF	TGCGCCAGCAGCTTGGTCTCTAGCGGGAGTGAGAATGAGCAGTTCTTC
TRBV12-3/TRBV12-4	TRBJ1-1	many	.	CASSSRGTEAFF	TGTGCCAGCAGCTCGAGGGGGACAGAAGCTTTCTTT
TRBV7-3	TRBJ2-5	few	.	CASSLRAGLRETQYF	TGTGCCAGCAGCTTAAGGGCGGGGCTGAGGGAGACCCAGTACTTC